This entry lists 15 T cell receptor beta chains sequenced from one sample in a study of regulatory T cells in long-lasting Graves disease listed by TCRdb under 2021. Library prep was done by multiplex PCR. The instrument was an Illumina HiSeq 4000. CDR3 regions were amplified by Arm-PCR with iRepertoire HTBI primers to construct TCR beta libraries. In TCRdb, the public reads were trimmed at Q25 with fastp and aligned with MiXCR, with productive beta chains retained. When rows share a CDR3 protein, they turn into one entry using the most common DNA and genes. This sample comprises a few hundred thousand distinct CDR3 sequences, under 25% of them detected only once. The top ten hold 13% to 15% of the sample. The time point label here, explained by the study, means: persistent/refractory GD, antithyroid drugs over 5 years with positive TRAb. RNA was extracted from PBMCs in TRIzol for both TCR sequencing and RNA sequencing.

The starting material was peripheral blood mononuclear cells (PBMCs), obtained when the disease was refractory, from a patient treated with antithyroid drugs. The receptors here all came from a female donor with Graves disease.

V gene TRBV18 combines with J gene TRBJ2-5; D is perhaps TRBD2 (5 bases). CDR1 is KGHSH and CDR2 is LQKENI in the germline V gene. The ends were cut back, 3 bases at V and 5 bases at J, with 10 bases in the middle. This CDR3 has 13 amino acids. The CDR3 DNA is TGTGCCAGCTCACCGTCTAGCTTGGAGACCCAGTACTTC. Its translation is CASSPSSLETQYF.

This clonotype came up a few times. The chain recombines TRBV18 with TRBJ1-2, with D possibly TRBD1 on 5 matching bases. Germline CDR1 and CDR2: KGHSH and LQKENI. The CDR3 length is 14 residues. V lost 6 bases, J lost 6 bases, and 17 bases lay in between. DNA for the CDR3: TGTGCCAGCTCGCCAGCGACAGATTCAGATGGCTACACCTTC. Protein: CASSPATDSDGYTF.

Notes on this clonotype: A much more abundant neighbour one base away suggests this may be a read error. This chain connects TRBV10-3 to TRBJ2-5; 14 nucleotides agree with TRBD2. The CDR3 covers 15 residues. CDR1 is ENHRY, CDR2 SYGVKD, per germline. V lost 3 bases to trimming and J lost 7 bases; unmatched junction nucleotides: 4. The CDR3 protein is CAISDPTSGRGTQYF. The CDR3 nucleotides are TGTGCCATCAGTGACCCGACTAGCGGGAGGGGGACCCAGTACTTC.

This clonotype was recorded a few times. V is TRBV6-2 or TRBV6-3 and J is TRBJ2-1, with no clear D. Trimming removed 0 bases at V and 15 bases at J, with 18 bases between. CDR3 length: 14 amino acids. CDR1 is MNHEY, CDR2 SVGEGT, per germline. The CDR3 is CASSYSPVRVLLFF. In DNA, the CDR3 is TGTGCCAGCAGTTACTCCCCGGTTAGGGTATTGCTGTTCTTC.

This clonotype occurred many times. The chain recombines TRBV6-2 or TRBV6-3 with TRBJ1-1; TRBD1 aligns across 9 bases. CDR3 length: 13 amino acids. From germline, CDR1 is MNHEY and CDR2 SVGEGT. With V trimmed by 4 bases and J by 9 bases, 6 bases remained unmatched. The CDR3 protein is CASSSGDRVKAFF. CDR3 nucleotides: TGTGCCAGCAGTTCCGGGGACAGGGTTAAAGCTTTCTTT.

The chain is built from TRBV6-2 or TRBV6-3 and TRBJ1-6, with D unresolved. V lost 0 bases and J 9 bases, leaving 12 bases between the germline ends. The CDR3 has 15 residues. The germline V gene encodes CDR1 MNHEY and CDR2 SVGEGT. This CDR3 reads CASSYSTLGRSPLHF. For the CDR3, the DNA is TGTGCCAGCAGTTACTCGACCCTAGGTCGTTCACCCCTCCACTTT.

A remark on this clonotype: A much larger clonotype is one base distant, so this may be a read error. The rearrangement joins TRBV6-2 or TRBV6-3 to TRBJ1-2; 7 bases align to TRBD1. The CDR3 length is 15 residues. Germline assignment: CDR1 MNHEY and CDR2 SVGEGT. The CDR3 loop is CANSSTTGINYGYTF. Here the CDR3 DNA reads TGTGCCAACAGTTCTACGACAGGGATTAACTATGGCTACACCTTC.

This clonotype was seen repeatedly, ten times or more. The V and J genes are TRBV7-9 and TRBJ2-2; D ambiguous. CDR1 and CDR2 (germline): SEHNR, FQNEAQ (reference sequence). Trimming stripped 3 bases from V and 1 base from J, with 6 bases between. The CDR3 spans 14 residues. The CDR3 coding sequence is TGTGCCAGCAGCTTTAGCCAGAACACCGGGGAGCTGTTTTTT. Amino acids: CASSFSQNTGELFF.

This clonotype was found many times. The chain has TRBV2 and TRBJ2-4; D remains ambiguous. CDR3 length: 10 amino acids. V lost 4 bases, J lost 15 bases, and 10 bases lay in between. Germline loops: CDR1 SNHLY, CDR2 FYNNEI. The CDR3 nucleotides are TGTGCCAGCAGTGGGACCTCTCTGTACTTC. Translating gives CASSGTSLYF.

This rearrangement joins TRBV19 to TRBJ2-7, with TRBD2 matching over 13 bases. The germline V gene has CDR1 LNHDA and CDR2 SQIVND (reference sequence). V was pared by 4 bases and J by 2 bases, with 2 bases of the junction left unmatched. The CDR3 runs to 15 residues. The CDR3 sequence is CASSTGTSGTYEQYF. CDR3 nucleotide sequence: TGTGCCAGTAGTACAGGGACTAGCGGGACCTACGAGCAGTACTTC.

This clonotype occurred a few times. The CDR3 is CATSDAGTGSKTQYF. The CDR3 region has the DNA TGTGCCACCAGTGATGCCGGGACAGGGTCGAAGACCCAGTACTTC. V usage is TRBV24-1 and J usage is TRBJ2-5; 9 nucleotides match TRBD1. V dropped 3 bases and J dropped 6; count of bases not matched to a gene: 7. Germline CDR1 and CDR2: KGHDR and SFDVKD. The length of the CDR3 is 15 residues.

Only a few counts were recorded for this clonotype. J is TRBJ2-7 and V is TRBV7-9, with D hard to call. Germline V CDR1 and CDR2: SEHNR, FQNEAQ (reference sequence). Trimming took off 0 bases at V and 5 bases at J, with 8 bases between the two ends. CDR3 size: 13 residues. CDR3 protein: CASSLAIPHEQYF. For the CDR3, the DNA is TGTGCCAGCAGCTTAGCGATCCCCCACGAGCAGTACTTC.

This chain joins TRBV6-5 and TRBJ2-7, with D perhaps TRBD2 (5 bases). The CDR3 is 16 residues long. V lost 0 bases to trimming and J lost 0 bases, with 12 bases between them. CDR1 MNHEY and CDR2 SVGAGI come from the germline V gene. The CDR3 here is CASSYSMAGPSYEQYF. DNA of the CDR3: TGTGCCAGCAGTTACTCGATGGCGGGCCCCTCCTACGAGCAGTACTTC.

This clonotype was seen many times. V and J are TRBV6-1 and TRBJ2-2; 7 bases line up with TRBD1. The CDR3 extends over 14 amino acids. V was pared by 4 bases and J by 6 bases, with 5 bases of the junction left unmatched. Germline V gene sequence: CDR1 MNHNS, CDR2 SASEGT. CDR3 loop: CASSATGYAGELFF. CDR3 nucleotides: TGTGCCAGCAGTGCGACAGGGTACGCCGGGGAGCTGTTTTTT.

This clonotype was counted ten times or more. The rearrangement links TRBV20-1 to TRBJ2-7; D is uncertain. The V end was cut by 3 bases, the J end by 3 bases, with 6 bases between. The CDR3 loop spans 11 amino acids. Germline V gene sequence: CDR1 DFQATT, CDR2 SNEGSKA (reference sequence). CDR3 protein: CSASEYYEQYF. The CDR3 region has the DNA TGCAGTGCTAGCGAATACTACGAGCAGTACTTC.